This TCR beta chain appears in the sequencing data of a study of blood T cells in healthy people across ages. Primers used in a second PCR of roughly 7 to 11 cycles were a sample-barcoded 5' primer and a J-beta primer mix. A 12-random-nucleotide template-switch adaptor tagged each cDNA molecule. TCRdb passed the 5' RACE reads through MiXCR, listing each CDR3 protein once. The sample has around 870,000 distinct CDR3 sequences; around 26% are singletons. Trimming took 3 bases from V and 3 from J, leaving 6 bases between them. This CDR3 spans 11 amino acids. Germline V gives CDR1 DFQATT, CDR2 SNEGSKA (reference sequence). This clonotype was detected ten times or more. Isolation of PBMCs gave at least 7 million cells per sample.

The chain links TRBV20-1 to TRBJ2-7; D is undetermined. Input material: blood. The receptor was derived from a woman older than 75 in good health. CDR3 nucleotides: TGCAGTGCTAGTACCTTCTACGAGCAGTACTTC. Translating it yields CSASTFYEQYF.